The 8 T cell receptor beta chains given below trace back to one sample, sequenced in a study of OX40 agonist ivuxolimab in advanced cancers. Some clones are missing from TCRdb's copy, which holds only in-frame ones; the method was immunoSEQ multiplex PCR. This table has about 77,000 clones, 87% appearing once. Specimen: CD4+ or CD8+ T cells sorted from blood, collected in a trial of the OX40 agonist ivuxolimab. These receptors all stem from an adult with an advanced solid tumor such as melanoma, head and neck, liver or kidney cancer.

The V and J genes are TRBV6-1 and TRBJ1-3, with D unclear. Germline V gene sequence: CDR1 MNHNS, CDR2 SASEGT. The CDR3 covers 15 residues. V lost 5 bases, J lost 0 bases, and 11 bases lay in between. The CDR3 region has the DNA TGTGCCAGCAGTAGTACAGCTAGCTCTGGAAACACCATATATTTT. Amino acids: CASSSTASSGNTIYF.

The CDR3 DNA reads as TGTGCCAGCAGGCGTAGGGGGGGCCCCGATGAGCAGTTCTTC. Its protein is CASRRRGGPDEQFF. The chain is built from TRBV7-6 and TRBJ2-1, with a tentative D call TRBD2 (7 bases). Germline CDR1 SGHVS, CDR2 FNYEAQ. The CDR3 contains 14 residues. V gave up 6 bases and J gave up 8 bases, with 17 bases separating them.

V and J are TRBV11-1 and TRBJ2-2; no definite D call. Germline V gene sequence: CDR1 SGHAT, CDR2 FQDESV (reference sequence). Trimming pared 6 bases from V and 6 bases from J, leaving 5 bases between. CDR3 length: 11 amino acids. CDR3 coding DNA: TGTGCCAGCAGGGAAGCCGGGGAGCTGTTTTTT. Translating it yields CASREAGELFF.

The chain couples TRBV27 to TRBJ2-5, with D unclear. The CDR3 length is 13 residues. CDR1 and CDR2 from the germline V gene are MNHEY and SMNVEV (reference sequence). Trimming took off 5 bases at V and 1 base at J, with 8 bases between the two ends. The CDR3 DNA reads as TGTGCCAGCAGTATTTGGGGCCAAGAGACCCAGTACTTC. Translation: CASSIWGQETQYF.

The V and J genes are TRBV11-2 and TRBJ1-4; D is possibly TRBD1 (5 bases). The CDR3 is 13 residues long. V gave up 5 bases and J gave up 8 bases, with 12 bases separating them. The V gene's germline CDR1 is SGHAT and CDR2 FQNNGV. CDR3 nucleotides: TGTGCCAGCAGCAAAGGGGTTAAGGAAAAACTGTTTTTT. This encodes CASSKGVKEKLFF. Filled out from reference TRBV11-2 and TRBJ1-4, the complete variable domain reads EAGVAQSPRYKIIEKRQSVAFWCNPISGHATLYWYQQILGQGPKLLIQFQNNGVVDDSQLPKDRFSAERLKGVDSTLKIQPAKLEDSAVYLCASSKGVKEKLFFGSGTQLSVL.

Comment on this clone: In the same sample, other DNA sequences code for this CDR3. CDR3 residues: CASSPQQGGGYTF. CDR3 nucleotide sequence: TGTGCCAGCTCACCACAACAGGGCGGCGGCTACACCTTC. The V call is TRBV18, the J call TRBJ1-2; maybe TRBD1 (6 bases). CDR1 is KGHSH and CDR2 is LQKENI in the germline V gene. Trimming stripped 1 base from V and 8 bases from J, with 11 bases between. The CDR3 has 13 residues.

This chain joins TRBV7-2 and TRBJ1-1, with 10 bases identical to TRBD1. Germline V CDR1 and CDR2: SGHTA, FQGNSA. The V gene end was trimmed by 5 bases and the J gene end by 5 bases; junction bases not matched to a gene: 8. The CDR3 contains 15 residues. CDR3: CASSRDRGVWTEAFF. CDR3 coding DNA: TGTGCCAGCAGCAGGGACAGGGGTGTGTGGACTGAAGCTTTCTTT.

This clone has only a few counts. This CDR3 is CASSQDPVEKLFF. For the CDR3, the DNA is TGTGCCAGCAGCCAAGACCCAGTTGAAAAACTGTTTTTT. The genes are TRBV14 and TRBJ1-4; unclear D gene. The V and J ends lost 0 bases and 7 bases respectively, with 6 bases between them. Germline V gene lookup returns CDR1 SGHDN and CDR2 FVKESK. The CDR3 is 13 amino acids.